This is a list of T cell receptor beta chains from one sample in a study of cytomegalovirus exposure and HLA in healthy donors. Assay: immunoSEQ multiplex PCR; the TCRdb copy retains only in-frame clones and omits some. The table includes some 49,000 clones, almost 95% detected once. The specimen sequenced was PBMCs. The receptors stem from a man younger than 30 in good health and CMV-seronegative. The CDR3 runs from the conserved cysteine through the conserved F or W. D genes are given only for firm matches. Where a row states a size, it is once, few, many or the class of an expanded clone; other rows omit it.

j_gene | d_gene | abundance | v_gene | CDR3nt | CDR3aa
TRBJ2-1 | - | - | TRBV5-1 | TGCGCCAGCAGCTTAGGGGGCGGGGTTCCCTACAATGAGCAGTTCTTC | CASSLGGGVPYNEQFF
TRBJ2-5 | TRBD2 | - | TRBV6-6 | TGTGCCAGCAGTTCCAGAAGCGGGACCTCCACCGGGTGGGAGTACTTC | CASSSRSGTSTGWEYF
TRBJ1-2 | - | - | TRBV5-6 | TGTGCCAGCAGCTCTATCGTCTTTCGGGTGGGGGCGTATGGCTACACCTTC | CASSSIVFRVGAYGYTF
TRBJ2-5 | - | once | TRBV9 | TGTGCCAGCAGCGTAGATAGTGGGCCCCGGGGGGAGACCCAGTACTTC | CASSVDSGPRGETQYF
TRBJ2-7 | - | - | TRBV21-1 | TGTGCCAGCAGCAAGATAGGGACTTCCTACGAGCAGTACTTC | CASSKIGTSYEQYF
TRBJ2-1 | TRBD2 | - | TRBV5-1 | TGCGCCAGCAGCTTGCGCATTCCCCTAGCGGACTCCTACAATGAGCAGTTCTTC | CASSLRIPLADSYNEQFF
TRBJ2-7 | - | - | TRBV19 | TGTGCCAGTAGTAAAAAACAGGGTCCCGTCTCCTACGAGCAGTACTTC | CASSKKQGPVSYEQYF
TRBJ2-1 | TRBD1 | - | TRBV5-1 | TGCGCCAGCAGCTTGGATCCGGGACAGGGTTTCAATGAGCAGTTCTTC | CASSLDPGQGFNEQFF
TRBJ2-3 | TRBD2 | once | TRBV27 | TGTGCCAGCAGTTTAATAGCGGGAGAGGTAGATACGCAGTATTTT | CASSLIAGEVDTQYF
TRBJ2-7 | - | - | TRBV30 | TGTGCCTGGAGTCAGGGACTTTCCTACGAGCAGTACTTC | CAWSQGLSYEQYF
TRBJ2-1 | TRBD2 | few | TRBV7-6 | TGTGCCAGCAGCCCTGGGACTAGCGGTTACAATGAGCAGTTCTTC | CASSPGTSGYNEQFF
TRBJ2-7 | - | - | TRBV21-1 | TGTGCCAGCAGCAAAGCCGAGTGGGTACCCACTTCGACAGGGGGTTCCTACGAGCAGTACTTC | CASSKAEWVPTSTGGSYEQYF
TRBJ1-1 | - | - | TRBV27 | TGTGCCAGCAGTTTATCCGCAGGGAACACTGAAGCTTTCTTT | CASSLSAGNTEAFF
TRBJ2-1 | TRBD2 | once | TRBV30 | TGTGCCTGGAGCTCTGGCCTAGCGGGTAATGAGCAGTTCTTC | CAWSSGLAGNEQFF
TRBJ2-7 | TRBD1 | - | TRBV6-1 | TGTGCCAGCAGTGCAGGGACAGGGAGCGACGAGCAGTACTTC | CASSAGTGSDEQYF
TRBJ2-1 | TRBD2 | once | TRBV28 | TGTGCCAGCAGTATGATAGCGGGATCGGGCTACAATGAGCAGTTCTTC | CASSMIAGSGYNEQFF
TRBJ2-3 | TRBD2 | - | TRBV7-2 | TGTGCCAGCAGCTTAGGGCTAGCGGCTAGCACAGATACGCAGTATTTT | CASSLGLAASTDTQYF
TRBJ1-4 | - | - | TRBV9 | TGTGCCAGCAGCCGTAAGGGGCAGGGCGCAACTAATGAAAAACTGTTTTTT | CASSRKGQGATNEKLFF
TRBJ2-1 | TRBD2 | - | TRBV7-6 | TGTGCCAGCAGCTCCGGGACTAGCGGGGCAAATGAGCAGTTCTTC | CASSSGTSGANEQFF
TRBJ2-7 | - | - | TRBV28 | TGTGCCGGGCGTGGAGGGGGCGCATTCTACGAGCAGTACTTC | CAGRGGGAFYEQYF
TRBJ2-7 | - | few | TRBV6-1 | TGTGCCAGCAGTTACGGGGGCGAGCAGTACTTC | CASSYGGEQYF
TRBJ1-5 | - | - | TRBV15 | TGTGCCACCAGCAGAGGGGCCATGTATCAGCCCCAGCATTTT | CATSRGAMYQPQHF
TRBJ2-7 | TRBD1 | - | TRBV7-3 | TGTGCCAGCAGCATCGACAGGGGTCTCTACGAGCAGTACTTC | CASSIDRGLYEQYF
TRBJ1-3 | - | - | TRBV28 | TGTGCCAGCAGTAGGACAGTCGGCTCTGGAAACACCATATATTTT | CASSRTVGSGNTIYF
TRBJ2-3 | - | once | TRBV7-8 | TGTGCCAGCAGTCCTTCAAGGGCGGGGAGCACAGATACGCAGTATTTT | CASSPSRAGSTDTQYF
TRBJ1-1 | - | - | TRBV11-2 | TGTGCCAGCAGCTTCGACGGGTTTAGGGGCACTGAAGCTTTCTTT | CASSFDGFRGTEAFF
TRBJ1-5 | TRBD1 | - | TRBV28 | TGTGCCAGCAGTTTTCACGTCGGACAGGGAAGTAGCAATCAGCCCCAGCATTTT | CASSFHVGQGSSNQPQHF
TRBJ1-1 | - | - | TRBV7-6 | TGTGCCAGCAGCTTCGCCCCCTCGGAGGAAGCTTTCTTT | CASSFAPSEEAFF
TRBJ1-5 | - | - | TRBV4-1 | TGCGCCAGCAGCCAAGAGGACCGACTAATCAATCAGCCCCAGCATTTT | CASSQEDRLINQPQHF
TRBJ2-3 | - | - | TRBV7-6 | TGTGCCAGCAGCCCCCGGGGAGGGGGAGCGGGAGATACGCAGTATTTT | CASSPRGGGAGDTQYF
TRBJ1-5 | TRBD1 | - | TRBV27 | TGTGCCAGCAGTACGACAGGGAGGCGCAATCAGCCCCAGCATTTT | CASSTTGRRNQPQHF
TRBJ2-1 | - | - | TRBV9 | TGTGCCAGCAGCGTAGCTCTAGCCAAAAGCTCCTACAATGAGCAGTTCTTC | CASSVALAKSSYNEQFF
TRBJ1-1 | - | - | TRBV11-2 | TGTGCCAGCAGCCCGGGGGGGGGTACTGAAGCTTTCTTT | CASSPGGGTEAFF
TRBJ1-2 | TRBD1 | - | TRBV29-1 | TGCAGCGTTGAACTACAGGGGATCCGTGGCTACACCTTC | CSVELQGIRGYTF
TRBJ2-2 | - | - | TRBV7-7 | TGTGCTAGCAGCTTCCGGGGGACCGGGGAGCTGTTTTTT | CASSFRGTGELFF
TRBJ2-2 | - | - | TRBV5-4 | TGTGCCAGCAGCTTGGGCGGGACCACCGGGGAGCTGTTTTTT | CASSLGGTTGELFF
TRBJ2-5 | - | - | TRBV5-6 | TGTGCCAGCAGCTTTCAGGGGACCCGGGAGACCCAGTACTTC | CASSFQGTRETQYF
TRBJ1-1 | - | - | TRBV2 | TGTGCCAGCAGCGGTGAGGGGAACACTGAAGCTTTCTTT | CASSGEGNTEAFF
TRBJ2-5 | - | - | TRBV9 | TGTGCCAGCAGCGTATTAGAGGGAGAGGCGACCCAGTACTTC | CASSVLEGEATQYF
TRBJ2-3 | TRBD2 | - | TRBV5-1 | TGCGCCAGCAGGTTCCGGACTAGCGGGAGGGCAGGAACAGATACGCAGTATTTT | CASRFRTSGRAGTDTQYF
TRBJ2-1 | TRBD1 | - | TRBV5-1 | TGCGCCAGCAGCTCCTACGGGACAGGGTTCTATGAGCAGTTCTTC | CASSSYGTGFYEQFF
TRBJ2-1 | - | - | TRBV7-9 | TGTGCCAGCAGCTTACAGGGCCGTCGGTTCTTC | CASSLQGRRFF
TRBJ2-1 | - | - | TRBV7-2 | TGTGCCAGCAGCCCGGGGGGCAGAGGAAATGAGCAGTTCTTC | CASSPGGRGNEQFF
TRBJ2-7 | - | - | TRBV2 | TGTGCCAGCAGTGATCCCGTGTTCCGCTCCTACGAGCAGTACTTC | CASSDPVFRSYEQYF
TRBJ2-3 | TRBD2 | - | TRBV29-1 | TGCAGCGCCACGACTAGCGGCTCTAGCACAGATACGCAGTATTTT | CSATTSGSSTDTQYF